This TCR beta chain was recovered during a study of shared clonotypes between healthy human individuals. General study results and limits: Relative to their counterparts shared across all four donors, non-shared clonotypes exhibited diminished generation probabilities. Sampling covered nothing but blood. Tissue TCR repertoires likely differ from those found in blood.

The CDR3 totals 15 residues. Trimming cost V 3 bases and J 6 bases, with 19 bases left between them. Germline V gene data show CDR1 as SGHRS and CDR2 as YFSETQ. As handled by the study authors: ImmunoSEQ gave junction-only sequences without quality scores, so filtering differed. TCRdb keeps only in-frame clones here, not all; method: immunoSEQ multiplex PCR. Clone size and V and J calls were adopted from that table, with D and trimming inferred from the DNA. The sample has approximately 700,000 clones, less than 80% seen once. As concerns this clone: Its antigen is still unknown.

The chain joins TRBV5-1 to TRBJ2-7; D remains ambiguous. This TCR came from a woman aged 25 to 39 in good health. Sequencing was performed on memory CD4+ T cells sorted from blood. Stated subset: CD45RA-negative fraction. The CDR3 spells CASSSSIDWLAEQYF. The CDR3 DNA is TGCGCCAGCAGCTCTTCGATTGACTGGCTCGCCGAGCAGTACTTC.